The T cell receptor beta chain described here comes from a study of response to subunit inactivated influenza vaccine. Study results and caveats: Each seasonal flu vaccination may recruit only limited new T cells, authors suggested.

There are 14 residues in the CDR3. Germline V gene data show CDR1 as MNHEY and CDR2 as SVGEGT. Trimming at V came to 6 bases and at J to 15 bases, leaving 10 bases not matched to a gene. TCRdb re-analysed the RT-PCR reads in MiXCR, keeping a single row per CDR3 protein. The data contain about 240,000 distinct CDR3 sequences, 10% to 15% of them singletons. This clonotype was seen repeatedly, ten times or more. Its antigen is not identified. V usage is TRBV6-2 or TRBV6-3 and J usage is TRBJ2-1, with TRBD2 identical over 14 bases. Material: non-naive T cells sorted from PBMCs, obtained about 14 days before vaccination. This clonotype was sampled from a man aged 50-60 years who received an inactivated influenza vaccine. For the CDR3, the DNA is TGTGCCAGCAGCCCCGGACTAGCGGGAGGAGCCCGGTTCTTC. This sequence encodes CASSPGLAGGARFF.